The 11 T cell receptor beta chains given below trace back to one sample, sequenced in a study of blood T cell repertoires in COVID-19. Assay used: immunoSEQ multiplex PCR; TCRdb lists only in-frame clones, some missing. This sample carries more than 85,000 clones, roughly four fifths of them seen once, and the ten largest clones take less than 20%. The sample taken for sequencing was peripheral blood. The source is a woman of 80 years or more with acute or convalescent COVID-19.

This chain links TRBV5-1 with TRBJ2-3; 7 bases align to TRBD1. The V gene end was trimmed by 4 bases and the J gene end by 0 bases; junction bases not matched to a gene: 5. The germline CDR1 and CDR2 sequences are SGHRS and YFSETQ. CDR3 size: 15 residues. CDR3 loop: CASSLDRESTDTQYF. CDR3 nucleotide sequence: TGCGCCAGCAGCCTTGACAGGGAGAGCACAGATACGCAGTATTTT.

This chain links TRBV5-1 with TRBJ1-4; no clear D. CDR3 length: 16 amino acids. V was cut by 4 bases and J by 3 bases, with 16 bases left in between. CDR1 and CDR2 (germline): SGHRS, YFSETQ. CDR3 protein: CASSRISGGSNEKLFF. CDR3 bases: TGCGCCAGCAGCCGTATATCAGGCGGGTCTAATGAAAAACTGTTTTTT.

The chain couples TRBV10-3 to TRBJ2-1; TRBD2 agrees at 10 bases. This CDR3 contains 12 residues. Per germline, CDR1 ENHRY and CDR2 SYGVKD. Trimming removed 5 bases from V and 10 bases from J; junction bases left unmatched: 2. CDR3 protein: CAISTGLAEQFF. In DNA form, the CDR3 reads TGTGCCATCAGTACGGGACTAGCGGAGCAGTTCTTC.

Here the CDR3 reads CASSPDVAGTQYF. The DNA of the CDR3 is TGTGCCAGCAGCCCCGACGTAGCCGGGACCCAGTACTTC. This chain uses TRBV7-9 with TRBJ2-5; D remains ambiguous. V was pared by 5 bases and J by 7 bases, with 14 bases between. Per the germline V gene, CDR1 is SEHNR and CDR2 is FQNEAQ (reference sequence). This CDR3 comprises 13 residues. Full variable domain (rest looked up from reference TRBV7-9 and TRBJ2-5): DTGVSQNPRHKITKRGQNVTFRCDPISEHNRLYWYRQTLGQGPEFLTYFQNEAQLEKSRLLSDRFSAERPKGSFSTLEIQRTEQGDSAMYLCASSPDVAGTQYFGPGTRLLVL.

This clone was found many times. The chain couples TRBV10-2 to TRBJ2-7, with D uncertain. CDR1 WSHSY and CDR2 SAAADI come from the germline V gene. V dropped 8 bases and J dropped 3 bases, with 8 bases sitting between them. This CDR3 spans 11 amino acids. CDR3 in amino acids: CASSPGYEQYV. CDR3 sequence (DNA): TGCGCCAGCTCCCCCGGCTACGAGCAGTACGTC.

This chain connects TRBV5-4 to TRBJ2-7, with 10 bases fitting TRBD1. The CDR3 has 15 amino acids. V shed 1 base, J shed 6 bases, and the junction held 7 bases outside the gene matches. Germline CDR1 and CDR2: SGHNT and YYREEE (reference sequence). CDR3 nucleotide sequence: TGTGCCAGCAGCTTGCCGGTGGGACAGGGGCCCGAGCAGTACTTC. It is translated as CASSLPVGQGPEQYF.

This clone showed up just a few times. This chain's CDR3 is CASSLAGGDEQYV. CDR3 bases: TGTGCCAGCAGCTTAGCGGGAGGGGACGAGCAGTACGTC. The rearrangement links TRBV7-9 to TRBJ2-7; 7 bases are shared with TRBD2. Germline values: CDR1 SEHNR, CDR2 FQNEAQ (reference sequence). There are 13 residues in the CDR3. V dropped 0 bases and J dropped 5; count of bases not matched to a gene: 1.

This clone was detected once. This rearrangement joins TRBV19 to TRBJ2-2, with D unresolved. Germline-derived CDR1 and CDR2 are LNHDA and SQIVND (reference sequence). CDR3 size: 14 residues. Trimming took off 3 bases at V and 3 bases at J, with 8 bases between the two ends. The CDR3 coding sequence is TGTGCCAGTAGTATCGCCAGATACACCGGGGAGCTGTTTTTT. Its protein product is CASSIARYTGELFF.

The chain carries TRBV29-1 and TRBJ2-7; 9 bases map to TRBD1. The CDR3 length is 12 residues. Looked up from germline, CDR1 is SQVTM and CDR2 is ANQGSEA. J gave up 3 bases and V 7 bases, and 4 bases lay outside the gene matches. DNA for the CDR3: TGCAGCGCCCGACAGGGGGACTACGAGCAGTACTTC. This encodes CSARQGDYEQYF.

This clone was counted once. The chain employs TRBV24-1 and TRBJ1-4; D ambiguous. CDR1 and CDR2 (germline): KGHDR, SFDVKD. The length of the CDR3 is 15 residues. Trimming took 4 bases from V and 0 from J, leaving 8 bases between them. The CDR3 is CATSDSSTTNEKLFF. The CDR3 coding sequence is TGTGCCACCAGTGACTCTTCTACAACTAATGAAAAACTGTTTTTT.

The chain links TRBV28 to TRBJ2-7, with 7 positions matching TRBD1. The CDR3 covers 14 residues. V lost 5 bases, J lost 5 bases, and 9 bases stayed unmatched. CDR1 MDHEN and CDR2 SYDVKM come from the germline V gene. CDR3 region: CASSVPGTEDEQYV. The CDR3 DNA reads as TGTGCCAGCAGTGTCCCCGGGACAGAGGACGAGCAGTACGTC.